This T cell receptor (beta chain) originates from a study of memory CD4+ T cells and cytomegalovirus serostatus. Across the whole study: Healthy Belgian adult donors included about nine CMV-positive and 24 CMV-negative people. Study-wide results and limits: A US-trained random forest predicted CMV serostatus with median AUC around 0.9. The CMV-associated TCR signature appears largely within the CD4+ memory repertoire.

Single viable CD3+CD4+CD8-CD45RO+ cells were sorted as the memory CD4+ T cells. In the authors' methods: After removing out-of-frame reads, around 2.2 million distinct TCRbeta sequences remained. Sequencing was performed with immunoSEQ multiplex PCR; in TCRdb, only in-frame clones are kept and a portion is missing. Clonal size and the V and J genes are those of that table, whereas D and trimming came from the DNA. The repertoire holds roughly 45,000 clones, with approximately 80% as singletons. Germline CDR1 MNHNS, CDR2 SASEGT. V lost 10 bases to trimming and J lost 0 bases, with 13 bases between them. The CDR3 contains 14 residues. Points on this clone: What it binds is unknown.

The specimen was memory CD4+ T cells from blood. The chain employs TRBV6-1 and TRBJ1-5, with D possibly being TRBD1 (5 bases). This sequence originates from an adult in good health and CMV-seronegative. Here the CDR3 DNA reads TGTGCCACCTCCCGGGGGGTTAGCAATCAGCCCCAGCATTTT. It specifies CATSRGVSNQPQHF.